A selection of T cell receptor beta chains follows, all from one sample in a study of T cells in Graves' hyperthyroidism and ophthalmopathy. MiXCR, run by TCRdb on the multiplex PCR reads, gives a single entry per CDR3 protein. The table includes around 300,000 distinct CDR3 sequences, about 14% detected once. Sequences were obtained from blood. These receptors all come from a woman aged 25 to 39 with Graves' hyperthyroidism that later progressed to Graves' ophthalmopathy. CDR3s include the opening cysteine and the closing phenylalanine or tryptophan. The D gene is left open where the match is weak. Part of the rows lack a size; the others show once, few, many or a class for expanded clones.

TRBV5-1	.	TRBJ2-5	many	TGCGCCAGCAGCTTGGGCGAGGGGTTGGAGACCCAGTACTTC	CASSLGEGLETQYF
TRBV6-1	TRBD1	TRBJ1-6	few	TGTGCCAGCAGCTTTACTACAGGGGCCAGCAATTCACCCCTCCACTTT	CASSFTTGASNSPLHF
TRBV6-1	TRBD1	TRBJ1-5	.	TGTGCCACAGCCGACAGGGCCGGGGATAGCAATCAGCCCCAGCATTTT	CATADRAGDSNQPQHF
TRBV6-2/TRBV6-3	.	TRBJ2-3	many	TGTGCCAGCAGCGACTTGGGGGATACGCAGTATTTT	CASSDLGDTQYF
TRBV6-2/TRBV6-3	.	TRBJ1-2	many	TGTGCCAGCAGTTCCGGGACAAGAGGCTACACCTTC	CASSSGTRGYTF
TRBV27	TRBD2	TRBJ2-2	.	TGTGCCAGCAGTTTATGGAGCGGGAGGGCCTTTTTGAACGGGGAGCTGTTTTTT	CASSLWSGRAFLNGELFF
TRBV30	.	TRBJ2-5	few	TGTGCCTGGAGCCCCCGTAGGGGCCCCCGGAGGGAGACCCAGTACTTC	CAWSPRRGPRRETQYF
TRBV28	.	TRBJ1-5	.	TGTGCCAGCAGTTCTACATTTAATCAGCCCCAGCATTTT	CASSSTFNQPQHF
TRBV20-1	.	TRBJ2-7	.	TGCAGTGCTAGTAGTGCCAGCAGCTTTCCCAGCTCCTACGAGCAGTACTTC	CSASSASSFPSSYEQYF
TRBV20-1	.	TRBJ2-3	few	TGCAGTGCTAGTTTGGCTCCCACAGATACGCAGTATTTT	CSASLAPTDTQYF
TRBV6-1	TRBD1	TRBJ2-5	many	TGTGCCAGCCAGCCCCTCGCGCCGGGACAGGGGTATCCGAAGACCCAGTACTTC	CASQPLAPGQGYPKTQYF
TRBV5-1	.	TRBJ2-1	many	TGCGCCAGCAGCTCCCGCCACGGGAGCTCCTACAATGAGCAGTTCTTC	CASSSRHGSSYNEQFF
TRBV29-1	.	TRBJ1-1	many	TGCAGCGTTGCCCGGGCCGCTGAAGCTTTCTTT	CSVARAAEAFF
TRBV4-1	.	TRBJ2-7	many	TGCGCCAGCAGCCAAATCGTCCCTCCGAGCTCCTACGAGCAGTACTTC	CASSQIVPPSSYEQYF
TRBV18	.	TRBJ1-5	many	TGTGCCAGCTCACCCAGGGAGGTTGGCAATCAGCCCCAGCATTTT	CASSPREVGNQPQHF
TRBV7-9	TRBD1	TRBJ2-2	.	TGTGCCGCAGGAGGGGGACAGGGGACCACCGGGGAGCTGTTTTTT	CAAGGGQGTTGELFF
TRBV7-9	.	TRBJ2-7	few	TGTGCCAGCAGCTTAGGGGCTGGGGAGGCCCCCTACGAGCAGTACTTC	CASSLGAGEAPYEQYF
TRBV15	.	TRBJ2-7	few	TGTGCCACCAGCAGAGATGGAAGCGGGACAACACCTTACGAGCAGTACTTC	CATSRDGSGTTPYEQYF